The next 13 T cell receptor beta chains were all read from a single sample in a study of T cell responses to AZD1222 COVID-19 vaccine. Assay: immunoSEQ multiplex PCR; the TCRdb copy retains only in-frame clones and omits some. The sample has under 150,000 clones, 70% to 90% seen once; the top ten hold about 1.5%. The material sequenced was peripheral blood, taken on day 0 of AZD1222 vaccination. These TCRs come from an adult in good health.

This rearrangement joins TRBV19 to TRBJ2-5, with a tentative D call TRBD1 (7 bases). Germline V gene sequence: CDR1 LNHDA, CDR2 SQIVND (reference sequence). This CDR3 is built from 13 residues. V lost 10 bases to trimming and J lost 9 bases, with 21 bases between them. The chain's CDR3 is CATRGAGVMAQYF. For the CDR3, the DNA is TGTGCCACCAGGGGGGCAGGGGTAATGGCCCAGTACTTC.

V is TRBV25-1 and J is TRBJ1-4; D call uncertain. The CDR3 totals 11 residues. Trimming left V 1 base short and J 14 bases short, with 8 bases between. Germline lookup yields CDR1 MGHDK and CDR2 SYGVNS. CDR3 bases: TGTGCCAGCAGTGAATCCTTTCTTCTGTTTTTT. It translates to CASSESFLLFF.

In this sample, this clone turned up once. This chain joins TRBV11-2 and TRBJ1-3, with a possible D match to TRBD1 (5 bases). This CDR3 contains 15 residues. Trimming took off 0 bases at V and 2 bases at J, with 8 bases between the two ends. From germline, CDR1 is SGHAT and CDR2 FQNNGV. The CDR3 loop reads CASSLDWGAGNTIYF. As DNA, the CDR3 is TGTGCCAGCAGCTTAGATTGGGGGGCTGGAAACACCATATATTTT.

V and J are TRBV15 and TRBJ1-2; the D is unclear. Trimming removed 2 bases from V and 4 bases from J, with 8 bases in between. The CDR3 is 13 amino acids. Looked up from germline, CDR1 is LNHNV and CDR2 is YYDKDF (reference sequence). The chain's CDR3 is CATSRRDSYGYTF. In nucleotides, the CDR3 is TGTGCCACCAGCAGAAGAGATTCCTATGGCTACACCTTC.

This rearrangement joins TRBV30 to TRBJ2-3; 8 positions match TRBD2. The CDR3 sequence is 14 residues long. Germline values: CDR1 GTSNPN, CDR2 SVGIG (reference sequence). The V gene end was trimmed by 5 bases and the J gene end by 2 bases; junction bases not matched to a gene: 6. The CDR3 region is CAWVRGLVTDTQYF. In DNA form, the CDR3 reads TGTGCCTGGGTTAGGGGACTAGTCACAGATACGCAGTATTTT.

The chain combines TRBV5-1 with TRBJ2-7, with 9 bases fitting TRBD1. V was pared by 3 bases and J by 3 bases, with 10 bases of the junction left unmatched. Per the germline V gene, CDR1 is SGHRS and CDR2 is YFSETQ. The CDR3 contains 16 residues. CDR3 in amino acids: CASSWGRDRVYYEQYF. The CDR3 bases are TGCGCCAGCAGCTGGGGACGGGACAGGGTGTACTACGAGCAGTACTTC.

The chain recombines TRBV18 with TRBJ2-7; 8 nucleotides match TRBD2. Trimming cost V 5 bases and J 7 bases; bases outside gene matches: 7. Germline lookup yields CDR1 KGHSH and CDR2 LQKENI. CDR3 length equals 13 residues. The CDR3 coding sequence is TGTGCCAGCTCATCCGCGGCGGGGGGAGAGCAGTACTTC. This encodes CASSSAAGGEQYF.

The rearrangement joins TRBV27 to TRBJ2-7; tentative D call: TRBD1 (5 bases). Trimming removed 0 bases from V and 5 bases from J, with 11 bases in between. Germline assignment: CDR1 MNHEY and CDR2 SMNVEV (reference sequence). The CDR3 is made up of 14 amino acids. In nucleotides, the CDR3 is TGTGCCAGCAGTTTATCCGTAGGGGCCCACGAGCAGTACTTC. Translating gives CASSLSVGAHEQYF.

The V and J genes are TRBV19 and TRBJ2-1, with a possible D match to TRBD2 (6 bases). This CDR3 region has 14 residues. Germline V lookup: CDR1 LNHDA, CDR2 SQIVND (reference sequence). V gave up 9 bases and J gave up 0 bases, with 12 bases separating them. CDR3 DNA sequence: TGTGCCAGCGCCCGGGGGAGCTCCTACAATGAGCAGTTCTTC. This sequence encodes CASARGSSYNEQFF.

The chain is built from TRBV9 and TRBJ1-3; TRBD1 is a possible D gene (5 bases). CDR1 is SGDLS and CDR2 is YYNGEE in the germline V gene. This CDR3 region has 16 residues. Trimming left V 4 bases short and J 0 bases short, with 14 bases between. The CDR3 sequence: CASSPFSRVSGNTIYF. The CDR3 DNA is TGTGCCAGCAGCCCCTTCTCCAGGGTCTCTGGAAACACCATATATTTT.

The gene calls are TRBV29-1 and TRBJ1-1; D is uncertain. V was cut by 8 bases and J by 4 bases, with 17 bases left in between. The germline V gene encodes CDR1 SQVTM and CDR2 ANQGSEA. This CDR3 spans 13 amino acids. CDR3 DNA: TGCAGCCGAGGGAGGTCGAGAAGCACTGAAGCTTTCTTT. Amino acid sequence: CSRGRSRSTEAFF.

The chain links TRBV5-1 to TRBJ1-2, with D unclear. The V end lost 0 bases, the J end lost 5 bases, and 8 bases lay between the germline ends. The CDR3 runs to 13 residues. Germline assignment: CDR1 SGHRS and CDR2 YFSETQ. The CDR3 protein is CASSLEVSYGYTF. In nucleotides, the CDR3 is TGCGCCAGCAGCTTGGAGGTCAGTTATGGCTACACCTTC.

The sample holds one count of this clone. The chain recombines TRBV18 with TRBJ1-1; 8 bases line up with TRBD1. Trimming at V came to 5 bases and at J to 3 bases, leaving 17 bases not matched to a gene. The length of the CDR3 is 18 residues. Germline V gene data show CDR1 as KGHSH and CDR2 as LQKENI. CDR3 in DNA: TGTGCCAGCTCATCTCGTGGGCAGGGGGCCTTAAAGGACACTGAAGCTTTCTTT. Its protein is CASSSRGQGALKDTEAFF.